This T cell receptor (beta chain) was retrieved from a study of blood T cell repertoires in COVID-19. Study at large: Sites in the United States, Italy and Spain provided acute and convalescent COVID-19 samples. PBMCs, B-cell-depleted T cells, or T cells were the source of the cDNA or gDNA that made up the material.

Original analysis: Reference gene primer amplification yielded estimated nucleated cell counts. This table comes from immunoSEQ multiplex PCR, and its TCRdb copy is limited to in-frame clones, with some not included. V and J calls and clone size come straight from that table; D and trimming were deduced from the DNA. Altogether over 200,000 clones are present, about four fifths being singletons, with the ten largest covering roughly 8.6%. The CDR3 spans 15 residues. Germline values: CDR1 MNHEY, CDR2 SVGAGI. With 6 bases clipped from V and 8 bases from J, the junction kept 11 bases outside the gene matches.

The rearrangement joins TRBV6-5 to TRBJ1-3; 9 nucleotides line up with TRBD1. This sequence originates from a man in his forties with active or convalescent COVID-19. Sequenced material: peripheral blood. Written as DNA, the CDR3 is TGTGCCAGCAGGCGCCCGGGGACAGGGCGGGACACCATATATTTT. Amino acids: CASRRPGTGRDTIYF.